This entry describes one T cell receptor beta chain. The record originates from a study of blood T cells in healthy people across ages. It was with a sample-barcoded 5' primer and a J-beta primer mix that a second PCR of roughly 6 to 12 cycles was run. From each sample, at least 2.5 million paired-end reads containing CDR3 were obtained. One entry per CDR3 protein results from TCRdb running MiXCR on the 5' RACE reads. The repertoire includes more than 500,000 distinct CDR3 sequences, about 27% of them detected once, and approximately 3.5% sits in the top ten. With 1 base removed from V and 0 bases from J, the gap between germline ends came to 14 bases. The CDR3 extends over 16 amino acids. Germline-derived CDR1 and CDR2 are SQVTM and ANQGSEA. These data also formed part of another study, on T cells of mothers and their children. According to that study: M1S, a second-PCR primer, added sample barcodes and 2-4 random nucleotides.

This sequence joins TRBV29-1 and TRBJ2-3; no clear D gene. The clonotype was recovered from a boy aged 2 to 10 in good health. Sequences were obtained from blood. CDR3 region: CSVEAPRETSTDTQYF. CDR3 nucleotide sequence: TGCAGCGTTGAAGCACCCCGTGAAACTAGCACAGATACGCAGTATTTT.